This T cell receptor beta chain appears in the sequencing data of a study of T cell repertoires in cytomegalovirus infection. Across the whole study: Recently identified HLA-C-restricted CMV epitopes and well-studied HLA-B-restricted CMV epitopes were used by the study. CMV infection and matching HLA type were both indicated by public TCR beta signatures.

MiXCR was run by TCRdb on the reads, yielding one entry per CDR3 protein. The sample contains around 71,000 distinct CDR3 sequences, 35% to 45% of which appear only once. Overall study results and limits: Carriage of CMV together with the relevant HLA was identifiable through cumulative public TCR beta family frequency. Clonotypes of TCR beta that were HLA-C-restricted and CMV-specific dominated the ex vivo response.

V was pared by 4 bases and J by 2 bases, with 5 bases of the junction left unmatched. The germline V gene has CDR1 SGHKS and CDR2 YYEKEE (reference sequence). The CDR3 totals 16 residues. For this clonotype: What it recognizes is unknown.

The source of this sequence is a human donor in good health (CMV status not recorded). Some clones in this sample may be carry-over from other donors' samples. The J gene is TRBJ2-3, the V gene TRBV5-5; 12 bases are shared with TRBD2. Material: CD8+ T cells from cultured PBMCs, obtained from culture after CMV antigen stimulation. The CDR3 DNA follows: TGTGCCAGCAGCCCCGGACTAGCGGGGAACACAGATACGCAGTATTTT. Its protein product is CASSPGLAGNTDTQYF.